This T cell receptor beta chain was documented in a study of blood T cell repertoires in COVID-19. Study overall: Samples representing acute and convalescent COVID-19 were sourced from the United States, Italy and Spain. Nucleic acid was either cDNA or gDNA, and it came from T cells, B-cell-depleted T cells, or PBMCs.

Per the original methods: Reference gene primer amplification in the assay estimated nucleated cell counts. This table comes from immunoSEQ multiplex PCR, and its TCRdb copy is limited to in-frame clones, with some not included. V and J calls and clone size follow that table, whereas D and trimming were derived from the DNA. This sample has roughly 230,000 clones; about 82% occur once, and the top ten carry more than 6%. The CDR3 sequence is 12 residues long. Looked up from germline, CDR1 is KGHSH and CDR2 is LQKENI. Trimming removed 2 bases at V and 4 bases at J, with 5 bases between. The clonotype was recovered from a woman aged 55-69 years with active or convalescent COVID-19. V gene TRBV18 combines with J gene TRBJ2-5, with no clear D. Material for sequencing was peripheral blood. Written as DNA, the CDR3 is TGTGCCAGCTCACCAGGGCTAGAGACCCAGTACTTC. Its translation: CASSPGLETQYF.